This is a list of T cell receptor beta chains from one sample in a study of siplizumab effects on memory and regulatory T cells. The method was immunoSEQ multiplex PCR; TCRdb's version includes in-frame clones alone and lacks a portion of them. This table has about 50,000 clones, roughly 87% appearing once. Input material: naive CD8+ T cells sorted from blood. Receptor source: a human donor in good health. Each CDR3 is given with its conserved first and last residue. The order of the fields is V gene, J gene, D gene, clone size, CDR3 protein, CDR3 DNA. The D gene is left open where the match is weak. Clone size is given for some rows only: seen once, a few or many times, or a class if the clone is expanded.

v_call: TRBV7-2
j_call: TRBJ2-3
d_call: NA
clone_size: NA
cdr3_aa: CASSSPSPSTDTQYF
cdr3_nt: TGTGCCAGCAGCTCACCGTCGCCTAGCACAGATACGCAGTATTTT

v_call: TRBV27
j_call: TRBJ1-2
d_call: TRBD1
clone_size: few
cdr3_aa: CASSFPTGWGYTF
cdr3_nt: TGTGCCAGCAGTTTCCCGACAGGGTGGGGCTACACCTTC

v_call: TRBV19
j_call: TRBJ2-7
d_call: TRBD2
clone_size: NA
cdr3_aa: CASSIWSGSTYEQYF
cdr3_nt: TGTGCCAGTAGTATATGGAGCGGGAGTACGTACGAGCAGTACTTC

v_call: TRBV2
j_call: TRBJ2-7
d_call: NA
clone_size: NA
cdr3_aa: CASSSPVGGMLGEQYF
cdr3_nt: TGTGCCAGCAGTTCCCCCGTCGGGGGAATGCTGGGTGAGCAGTACTTC

v_call: TRBV5-4
j_call: TRBJ2-7
d_call: NA
clone_size: NA
cdr3_aa: CASSFESLPYEQYF
cdr3_nt: TGTGCCAGCAGCTTTGAAAGCCTACCCTACGAGCAGTACTTC

v_call: TRBV19
j_call: TRBJ2-7
d_call: NA
clone_size: once
cdr3_aa: CASSIAPSSYEQYF
cdr3_nt: TGTGCCAGTAGTATAGCCCCGTCGTCCTACGAGCAGTACTTC

v_call: TRBV7-4
j_call: TRBJ1-5
d_call: TRBD1
clone_size: NA
cdr3_aa: CASSFVYDRGIPYSNQPQHF
cdr3_nt: TGTGCCAGCAGCTTTGTGTACGACAGGGGGATTCCATATAGCAATCAGCCCCAGCATTTT

v_call: TRBV18
j_call: TRBJ2-7
d_call: NA
clone_size: few
cdr3_aa: CASSPGTAHSYEQYF
cdr3_nt: TGTGCCAGCTCACCCGGGACCGCCCACTCCTACGAGCAGTACTTC

v_call: TRBV6-5
j_call: TRBJ2-7
d_call: TRBD1
clone_size: NA
cdr3_aa: CASTGTVTHEQYF
cdr3_nt: TGTGCCAGCACGGGGACAGTAACCCACGAGCAGTACTTC

v_call: TRBV9
j_call: TRBJ1-4
d_call: NA
clone_size: NA
cdr3_aa: CASSVAGSNEKLFF
cdr3_nt: TGTGCCAGCAGCGTCGCGGGCTCAAATGAAAAACTGTTTTTT

v_call: TRBV7-6
j_call: TRBJ2-1
d_call: NA
clone_size: NA
cdr3_aa: CASSLGDYNEQFF
cdr3_nt: TGTGCCAGCAGCTTGGGTGATTACAATGAGCAGTTCTTC

v_call: TRBV5-1
j_call: TRBJ2-3
d_call: TRBD2
clone_size: NA
cdr3_aa: CASELAGGPTDTQYF
cdr3_nt: TGCGCCAGCGAGCTAGCGGGAGGGCCAACAGATACGCAGTATTTT

v_call: TRBV7-9
j_call: TRBJ2-1
d_call: NA
clone_size: NA
cdr3_aa: CASSLVSRNNEQFF
cdr3_nt: TGTGCCAGCAGCTTAGTGTCGCGGAACAATGAGCAGTTCTTC

v_call: TRBV19
j_call: TRBJ2-3
d_call: NA
clone_size: NA
cdr3_aa: CASSDTQYF
cdr3_nt: TGTGCCAGTAGTGACACGCAGTATTTT

v_call: TRBV11-1
j_call: TRBJ2-7
d_call: TRBD1
clone_size: NA
cdr3_aa: CASSWGQVYEQYF
cdr3_nt: TGTGCCAGCAGCTGGGGACAGGTCTACGAGCAGTACTTC

v_call: TRBV6-5
j_call: TRBJ2-1
d_call: TRBD1
clone_size: NA
cdr3_aa: CASSRGQHNEQFF
cdr3_nt: TGTGCCAGCAGTAGGGGACAGCACAATGAGCAGTTCTTC

v_call: TRBV27
j_call: TRBJ2-1
d_call: NA
clone_size: once
cdr3_aa: CASSLPTQSSYNEQFF
cdr3_nt: TGTGCCAGCAGTTTACCTACGCAGAGCTCCTACAATGAGCAGTTCTTC

v_call: TRBV7-9
j_call: TRBJ1-1
d_call: TRBD1
clone_size: NA
cdr3_aa: CASSRMGQGDTEAFF
cdr3_nt: TGTGCCAGCAGCCGAATGGGACAGGGAGACACTGAAGCTTTCTTT

v_call: TRBV6-1
j_call: TRBJ1-2
d_call: NA
clone_size: NA
cdr3_aa: CASSEEEGVRDSYGYTF
cdr3_nt: TGTGCCAGCAGTGAAGAGGAGGGTGTCAGGGACTCCTATGGCTACACCTTC

v_call: TRBV19
j_call: TRBJ2-7
d_call: NA
clone_size: NA
cdr3_aa: CASSLIYGSMYEQYF
cdr3_nt: TGTGCCAGTAGCCTTATTTACGGGAGCATGTACGAGCAGTACTTC

v_call: TRBV4-1
j_call: TRBJ2-3
d_call: NA
clone_size: NA
cdr3_aa: CASSRAGGAGTDTQYF
cdr3_nt: TGCGCCAGCAGCCGGGCAGGAGGAGCGGGTACAGATACGCAGTATTTT

v_call: TRBV9
j_call: TRBJ1-2
d_call: NA
clone_size: NA
cdr3_aa: CASSVVGAGFSSNYGYTF
cdr3_nt: TGTGCCAGCAGCGTAGTAGGGGCAGGGTTCTCCTCTAACTATGGCTACACCTTC

v_call: TRBV27
j_call: TRBJ2-7
d_call: TRBD1
clone_size: NA
cdr3_aa: CASSTTGTGAHEQYF
cdr3_nt: TGTGCCAGCAGCACTACCGGGACAGGGGCCCACGAGCAGTACTTC

v_call: TRBV29-1
j_call: TRBJ1-1
d_call: TRBD1
clone_size: NA
cdr3_aa: CSADPGGVEAFF
cdr3_nt: TGCAGCGCTGATCCAGGGGGGGTTGAAGCTTTCTTT

v_call: TRBV2
j_call: TRBJ1-1
d_call: NA
clone_size: NA
cdr3_aa: CASTVGEAFF
cdr3_nt: TGTGCCAGCACCGTAGGGGAAGCTTTCTTT

v_call: TRBV7-9
j_call: TRBJ1-1
d_call: NA
clone_size: NA
cdr3_aa: CASSEVLDTEAFF
cdr3_nt: TGTGCCAGCAGCGAAGTGTTGGACACTGAAGCTTTCTTT

v_call: TRBV29-1
j_call: TRBJ1-2
d_call: NA
clone_size: NA
cdr3_aa: CSVESPDAWNYGYTF
cdr3_nt: TGCAGCGTTGAGTCGCCGGACGCTTGGAACTATGGCTACACCTTC

v_call: TRBV19
j_call: TRBJ1-3
d_call: NA
clone_size: NA
cdr3_aa: CASSIGGAPGNTIYF
cdr3_nt: TGTGCCAGTAGTATTGGGGGGGCGCCTGGAAACACCATATATTTT

v_call: TRBV15
j_call: TRBJ2-1
d_call: NA
clone_size: NA
cdr3_aa: CATSRDSLGGEQFF
cdr3_nt: TGTGCCACCAGCAGAGATTCCCTCGGCGGTGAGCAGTTCTTC

v_call: TRBV4-1
j_call: TRBJ1-2
d_call: NA
clone_size: few
cdr3_aa: CASSQDPASRYGYTF
cdr3_nt: TGCGCCAGCAGCCAAGATCCCGCAAGCCGGTATGGCTACACCTTC

v_call: TRBV27
j_call: TRBJ1-2
d_call: NA
clone_size: NA
cdr3_aa: CASSLGGDGYTF
cdr3_nt: TGTGCCAGCAGTTTAGGGGGGGATGGCTACACCTTC

v_call: TRBV20-1
j_call: TRBJ1-2
d_call: NA
clone_size: few
cdr3_aa: CSARVEAGYTF
cdr3_nt: TGCAGTGCTAGAGTTGAGGCTGGCTACACCTTC

v_call: TRBV4-1
j_call: TRBJ2-1
d_call: NA
clone_size: NA
cdr3_aa: CASSQDPALVNEQFF
cdr3_nt: TGCGCCAGCAGCCAGGACCCCGCCTTGGTGAATGAGCAGTTCTTC

v_call: TRBV23-1
j_call: TRBJ1-1
d_call: NA
clone_size: NA
cdr3_aa: CASSIAVRAPWSMNTEAFF
cdr3_nt: TGCGCCAGCAGTATAGCGGTGAGGGCCCCGTGGAGCATGAACACTGAAGCTTTCTTT

v_call: TRBV5-1
j_call: TRBJ2-1
d_call: NA
clone_size: once
cdr3_aa: CASSLDNTNEQFF
cdr3_nt: TGCGCCAGCAGCTTGGACAACACTAATGAGCAGTTCTTC

v_call: TRBV4-1
j_call: TRBJ2-7
d_call: NA
clone_size: NA
cdr3_aa: CASSPGKGSSYEQYF
cdr3_nt: TGCGCCAGCAGCCCCGGGAAGGGGAGCTCCTACGAGCAGTACTTC

v_call: TRBV27
j_call: TRBJ2-2
d_call: TRBD2
clone_size: NA
cdr3_aa: CASSLPPLSGGSRGELFF
cdr3_nt: TGTGCCAGCAGTTTACCACCTCTTAGCGGGGGGTCTCGCGGGGAGCTGTTTTTT

v_call: TRBV9
j_call: TRBJ1-1
d_call: TRBD1
clone_size: NA
cdr3_aa: CASSPTGGSGTEAFF
cdr3_nt: TGTGCCAGCAGCCCCACAGGGGGCTCGGGCACTGAAGCTTTCTTT

v_call: TRBV7-9
j_call: TRBJ2-7
d_call: TRBD2
clone_size: NA
cdr3_aa: CASSLEGRAYEQYF
cdr3_nt: TGTGCCAGCAGCTTAGAGGGGAGGGCCTACGAGCAGTACTTC

v_call: TRBV9
j_call: TRBJ1-1
d_call: NA
clone_size: NA
cdr3_aa: CASSAAGLFAEAFF
cdr3_nt: TGTGCCAGCAGCGCCGCCGGGTTATTTGCGGAAGCTTTCTTT

v_call: TRBV27
j_call: TRBJ2-5
d_call: TRBD2
clone_size: NA
cdr3_aa: CASSTRLARETQYF
cdr3_nt: TGTGCCAGCAGTACGCGACTAGCACGGGAGACCCAGTACTTC